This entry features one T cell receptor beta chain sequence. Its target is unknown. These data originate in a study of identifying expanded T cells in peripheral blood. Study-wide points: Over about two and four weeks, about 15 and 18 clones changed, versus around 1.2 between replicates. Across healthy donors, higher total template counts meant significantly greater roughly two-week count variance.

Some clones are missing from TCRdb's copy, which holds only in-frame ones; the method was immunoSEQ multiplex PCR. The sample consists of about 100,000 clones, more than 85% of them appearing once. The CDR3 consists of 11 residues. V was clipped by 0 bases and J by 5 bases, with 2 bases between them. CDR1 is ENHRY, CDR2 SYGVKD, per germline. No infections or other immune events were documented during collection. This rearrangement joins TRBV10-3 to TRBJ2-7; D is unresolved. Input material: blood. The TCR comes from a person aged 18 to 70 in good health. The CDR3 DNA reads TGTGCCATCAGTGAGTCGAACGAGCAGTACTTC. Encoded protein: CAISESNEQYF.